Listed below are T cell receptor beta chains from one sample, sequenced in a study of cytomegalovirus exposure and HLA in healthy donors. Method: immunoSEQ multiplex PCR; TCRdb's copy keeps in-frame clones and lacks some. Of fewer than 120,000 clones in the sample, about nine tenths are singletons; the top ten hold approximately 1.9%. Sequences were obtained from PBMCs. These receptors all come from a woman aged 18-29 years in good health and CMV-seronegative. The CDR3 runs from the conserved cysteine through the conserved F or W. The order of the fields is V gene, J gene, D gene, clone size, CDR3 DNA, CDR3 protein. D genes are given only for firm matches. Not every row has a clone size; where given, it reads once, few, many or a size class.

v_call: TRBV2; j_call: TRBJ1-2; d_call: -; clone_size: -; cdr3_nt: TGTGCCAGCAGTGTTACGGGGAGTGAGAACTATGGCTACACCTTC; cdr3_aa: CASSVTGSENYGYTF
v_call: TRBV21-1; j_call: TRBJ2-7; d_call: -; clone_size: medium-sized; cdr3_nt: TGTGCCAGCAGCAGTGGGACAGGCAGGTACGAGCAGTACTTC; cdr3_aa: CASSSGTGRYEQYF
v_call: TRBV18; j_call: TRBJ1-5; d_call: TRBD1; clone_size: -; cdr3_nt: TGTGCCAGCTCACCGTTCGGGCAAGCAGGGGGCCAGCCCCAGCATTTT; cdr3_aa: CASSPFGQAGGQPQHF
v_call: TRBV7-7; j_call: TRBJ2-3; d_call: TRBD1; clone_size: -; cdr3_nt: TGTGCTAGCAGCTACGGACAGGGGGGAGATACGCAGTATTTT; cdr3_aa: CASSYGQGGDTQYF
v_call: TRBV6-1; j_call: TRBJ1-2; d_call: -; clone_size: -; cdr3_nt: TGTGCCAGCAGTGTAAGACAATTCCTCTATGGCTACACCTTC; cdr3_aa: CASSVRQFLYGYTF
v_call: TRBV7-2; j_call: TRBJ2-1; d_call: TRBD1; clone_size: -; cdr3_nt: TGTGCCAGCAGCCCCCGACAGGGTCGGGATGAGCAGTTCTTC; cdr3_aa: CASSPRQGRDEQFF
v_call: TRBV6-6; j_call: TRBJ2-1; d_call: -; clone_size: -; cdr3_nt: TGTGCCAGCAGTTACTGGCCGGGGGACCCCTACAATGAGCAGTTCTTC; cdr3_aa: CASSYWPGDPYNEQFF
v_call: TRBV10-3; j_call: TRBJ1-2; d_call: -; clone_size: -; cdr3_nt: TGTGCCATCAGTGATCGGGGAGAGGGTGGCTACACCTTC; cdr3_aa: CAISDRGEGGYTF
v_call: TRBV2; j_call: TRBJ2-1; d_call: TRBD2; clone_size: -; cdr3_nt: TGTGCCAGCACTTCTAGCGGGGGGGCGTACAATGAGCAGTTCTTC; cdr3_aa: CASTSSGGAYNEQFF
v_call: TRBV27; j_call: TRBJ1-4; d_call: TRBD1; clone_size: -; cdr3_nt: TGTGCCAGCAGTTTCAGACAGGGGCACGAAAAACTGTTTTTT; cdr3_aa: CASSFRQGHEKLFF
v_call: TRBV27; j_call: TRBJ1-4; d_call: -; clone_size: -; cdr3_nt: TGTGCCAGCAGTTTAGTCCCGTTTGCAACTAATGAAAAACTGTTTTTT; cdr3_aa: CASSLVPFATNEKLFF
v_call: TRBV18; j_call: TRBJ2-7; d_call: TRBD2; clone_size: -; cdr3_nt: TGTGCCAGCTCACTCTTAGCGGGCGGAACGGACGAGCAGTACTTC; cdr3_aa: CASSLLAGGTDEQYF
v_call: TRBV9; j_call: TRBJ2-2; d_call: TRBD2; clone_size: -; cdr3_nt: TGTGCCAGCAGCGTAGGAGGACTAGCGCCCACCGGGGAGCTGTTTTTT; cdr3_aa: CASSVGGLAPTGELFF
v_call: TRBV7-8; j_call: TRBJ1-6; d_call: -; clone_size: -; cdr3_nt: TGTGCCAGCAGCTTAGTATCTGCAGGATATAATTCACCCCTCCACTTT; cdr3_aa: CASSLVSAGYNSPLHF
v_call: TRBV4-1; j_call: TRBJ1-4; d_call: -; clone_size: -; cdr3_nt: TGCGCCAGCAGCCCCTACCCTGGGACAACAAATGAAAAACTGTTTTTT; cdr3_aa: CASSPYPGTTNEKLFF
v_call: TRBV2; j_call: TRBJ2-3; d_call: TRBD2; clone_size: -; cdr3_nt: TGTGCCAGCAGCCTCGGACTAGTCACAGATACGCAGTATTTT; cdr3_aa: CASSLGLVTDTQYF
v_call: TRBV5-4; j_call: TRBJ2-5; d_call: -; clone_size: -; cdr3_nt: TGTGCCAGCAGTCCTCAAGAGACCCAGTACTTC; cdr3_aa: CASSPQETQYF
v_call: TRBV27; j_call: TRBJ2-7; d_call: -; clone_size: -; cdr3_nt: TGTGCCAGCAGTCCATCCTCCTACGAGCAGTACTTC; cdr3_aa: CASSPSSYEQYF
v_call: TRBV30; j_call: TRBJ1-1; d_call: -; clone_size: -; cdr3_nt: TGTGCCTGGAGTGTCCAGAGGAGAGCTTTCTTT; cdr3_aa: CAWSVQRRAFF
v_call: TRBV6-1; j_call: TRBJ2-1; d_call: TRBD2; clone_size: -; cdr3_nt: TGTGCCAGCAGTGGTCTAGCGGGGTACAATGAGCAGTTCTTC; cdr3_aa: CASSGLAGYNEQFF
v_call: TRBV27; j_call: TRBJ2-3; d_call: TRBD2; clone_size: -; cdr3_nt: TGTGCCAGCAGTTTCGGACTAGCGGGAGGGTATACGCAGTATTTT; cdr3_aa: CASSFGLAGGYTQYF
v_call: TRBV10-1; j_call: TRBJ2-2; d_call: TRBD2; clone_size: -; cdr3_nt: TGCGCCAGCAGTAAAACTAGCGGGCTTAACACCGGGGAGCTGTTTTTT; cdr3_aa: CASSKTSGLNTGELFF
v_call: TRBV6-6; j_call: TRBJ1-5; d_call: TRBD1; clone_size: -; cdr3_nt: TGTGCCAGCAGTTTCGGGACAGGGGGTGATCAGCCCCAGCATTTT; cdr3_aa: CASSFGTGGDQPQHF
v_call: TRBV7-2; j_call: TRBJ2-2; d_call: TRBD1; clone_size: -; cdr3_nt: TGTGCCACGACCGGGACAGGGGACACCGGGGAGCTGTTTTTT; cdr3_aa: CATTGTGDTGELFF
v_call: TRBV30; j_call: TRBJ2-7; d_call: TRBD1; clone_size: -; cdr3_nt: TGTGCCTGGAATGAGGGGGCGAACTACGAGCAGTACTTC; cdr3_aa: CAWNEGANYEQYF
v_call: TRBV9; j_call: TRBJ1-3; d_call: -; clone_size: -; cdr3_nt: TGTGCCAGCAGCGTAAGGAGCTCTGGAAACACCATATATTTT; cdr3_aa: CASSVRSSGNTIYF
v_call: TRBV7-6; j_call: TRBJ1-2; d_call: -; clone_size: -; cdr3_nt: TGTGCCAGCAGCTTAGCCGGGGACACCTTCGACTATGGCTACACCTTC; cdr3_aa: CASSLAGDTFDYGYTF
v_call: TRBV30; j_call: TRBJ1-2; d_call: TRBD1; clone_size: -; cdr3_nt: TGTGCCTTGGGGACAGGAACCTTCTATGGCTACACCTTC; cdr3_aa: CALGTGTFYGYTF
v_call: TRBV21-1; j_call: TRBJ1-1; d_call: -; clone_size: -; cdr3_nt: TGTGCCAGCCGCTGTATGGGACGGGACAGGGTAACTGAAGCTTTCTTT; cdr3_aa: CASRCMGRDRVTEAFF
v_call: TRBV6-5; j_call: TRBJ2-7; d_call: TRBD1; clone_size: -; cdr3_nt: TGTGCCAGCACCGGCAGGGGGCAGTTGCAGTACTTC; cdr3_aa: CASTGRGQLQYF
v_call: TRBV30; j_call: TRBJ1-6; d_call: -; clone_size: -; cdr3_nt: TGTGCCTGGGGGGGAGGCGATTCACCCCTCCACTTT; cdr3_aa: CAWGGGDSPLHF
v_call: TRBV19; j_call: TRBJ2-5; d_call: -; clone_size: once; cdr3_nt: TGTGCCAGTAGTATAAACGCGCCCCAAGAGACCCAGTACTTC; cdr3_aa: CASSINAPQETQYF
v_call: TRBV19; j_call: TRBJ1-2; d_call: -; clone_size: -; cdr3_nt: TGTGCCAGTAGTACCCAATACGGGGTCTATGGCTACACCTTC; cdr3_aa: CASSTQYGVYGYTF
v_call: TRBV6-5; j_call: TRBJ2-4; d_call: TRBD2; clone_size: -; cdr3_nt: TGTGCCAGCAGTTACTCGAGGGCGGGGGGGAGGTACTTC; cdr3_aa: CASSYSRAGGRYF
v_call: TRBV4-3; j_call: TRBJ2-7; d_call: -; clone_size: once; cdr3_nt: TGCGCCAGCAGCCAGGAGGGTGCGGGCTACGAGCAGTACTTC; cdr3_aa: CASSQEGAGYEQYF
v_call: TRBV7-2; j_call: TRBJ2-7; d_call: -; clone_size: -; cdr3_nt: TGTGCCAGCAGCTTAAGCCGGGGGTACGAGCAGTACTTC; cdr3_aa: CASSLSRGYEQYF
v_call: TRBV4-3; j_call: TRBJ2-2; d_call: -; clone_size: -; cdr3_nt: TGCGCCAGCAGCCGCGATAGCGTCTCCGGGGAGCTGTTTTTT; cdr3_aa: CASSRDSVSGELFF
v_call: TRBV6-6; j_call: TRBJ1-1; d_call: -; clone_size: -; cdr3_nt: TGTGCCAGCAGCCGCTCGACAGGTCGGGTAGGCACTGAAGCTTTCTTT; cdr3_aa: CASSRSTGRVGTEAFF
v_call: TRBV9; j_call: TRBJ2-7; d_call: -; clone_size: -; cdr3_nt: TGTGCCAGCAGCCCCCTTGACGTGACAGGGAGGTACGAGCAGTACTTC; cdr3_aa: CASSPLDVTGRYEQYF
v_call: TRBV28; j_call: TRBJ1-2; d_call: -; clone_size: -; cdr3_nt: TGTGCCAGCAGTCCCTGGGAGGGGCCAAGGGGCTACACCTTC; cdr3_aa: CASSPWEGPRGYTF